This T cell receptor beta chain was retrieved from a study of CD8+CD57+ T cells in acquired aplastic anemia (dated by TCRdb to between 2017 and 2018). For the wider study: Extracted DNA from sorted CD4+ and CD8+ cells averaged around 3.3 ug, ranging from about 0.19 to 30 ug. A CD8+CD57+ expansion meant a frequency higher than the mean frequency seen in healthy subjects. Summary of the overall study and its limitations: Although 25 to 30 CD8+ CDR3 sequences were shared by patients and controls, these sequences appeared highly expressed in patients and within the immunodominant clones of patients. CD8+ Simpson's diversity did not differ significantly between patients and healthy controls (P=0.060).

Patients chosen for sequencing had shown expansion of CD8+CD57+ cells by flow cytometry. Every patient had a diagnosis of severe acquired aplastic anemia based on International Study of Aplastic Anemia and Agranulocytosis and Camitta criteria. No therapy had been received by the patients at the time of blood sampling. In the study, sorted CD4+ and CD8+ blood T cells from patients with severe aplastic anemia and from healthy subjects underwent deep sequencing of TCR repertoires. Patients were enrolled in the USA under clinicaltrials.gov protocols 00001620, 01623167, 00001397, 00071045, 00081523 and 00961064. Ficoll-Paque density gradient centrifugation was used to isolate peripheral blood mononuclear cells. CD4+ and CD8+ T cells were sorted by FACS or magnetic beads before DNA extraction. The germline V gene (reference sequence) supplies CDR1 DFQATT and CDR2 SNEGSKA. From the cysteine through the phenylalanine, the CDR3 covers 14 amino acids. Only the CDR3 DNA stays, 42 bases, in frame from base 1. The germline V and J ends show losses of 6 bases and 3 bases respectively, and no gene match explains 4 bases of the junction.

TCR beta VDJ combination and CDR3 sequence profiling used genomic DNA as the template. An Illumina HiSeq 2000 was the platform used for TCR repertoire sequencing. On the study's bioinformatics: Repertoires were assessed using TRBV/TRBJ rearrangement plots, CDR3 size and DJ length profiles, and Simpson's diversity index. The most abundant DNA sequence in the deep sequencing data was taken as the immunodominant clone. CDR3 amino acid sequences were checked for sharing across subjects and were also compared against the VDJdb database and published repertoires. Through fastp at Q25 and MiXCR, TCRdb rebuilt clones from the public reads, retaining in-frame beta chains. Every CDR3 protein is listed once, alongside the most common genes and DNA of its rows. The V and J calls come from TCRdb's annotation, not from the publication. The sample table shows about 160,000 distinct CDR3 sequences, and about two thirds are seen once. The ten largest clonotypes hold 35% to 50% of the sample.

A note on this clonotype: It lacks a known antigen. No base quality information exists; no much larger clone differs at one position.

The sequenced sample was sorted CD4+, CD8+, or CD8+CD57+ T cells (not recorded which) from PBMCs. This receptor was obtained from a human donor with aplastic anemia. The V and J genes are TRBV20-1 and TRBJ2-5; TRBD2 matches 13 bases in the middle. At the DNA level, the sequence is TGCAGTGCCTGGACTAGCGGGAGAGAAGAGACCCAGTACTTC. This is translated as CSAWTSGREETQYF.